A selection of T cell receptor beta chains follows, all from one sample in a study of T cells in Graves' hyperthyroidism and ophthalmopathy. TCRdb re-called the multiplex PCR reads through MiXCR, storing one row per CDR3 protein. This table holds some 350,000 distinct CDR3 sequences, 12% to 15% found once. The specimen was blood. The receptors were gathered from a middle-aged woman with Graves' ophthalmopathy. The CDR3 runs from the conserved cysteine through the conserved F or W. D genes are given only for firm matches. Clone size, where shown, is once, few, many, or a class for clones that have expanded.

d_call: .
clone_size: few
j_call: TRBJ1-2
v_call: TRBV20-1
cdr3_nt: TGCAGTGCTAGAGATGTGTCCTATGGCTACACCTTC
cdr3_aa: CSARDVSYGYTF

d_call: TRBD1
clone_size: many
j_call: TRBJ2-3
v_call: TRBV6-2/TRBV6-3
cdr3_nt: TGTGCCAGCAGTTACTCGACTGGGACAGGATTAATCGGGCGCACAGATACGCAGTATTTT
cdr3_aa: CASSYSTGTGLIGRTDTQYF

d_call: .
clone_size: few
j_call: TRBJ2-1
v_call: TRBV19
cdr3_nt: TGTGCCAGTAGTCGGAGGGTGGGGGGGCAGGTTGAGCAGTTCTTC
cdr3_aa: CASSRRVGGQVEQFF

d_call: .
clone_size: .
j_call: TRBJ1-4
v_call: TRBV20-1
cdr3_nt: TGCAGTGCTAGGGACGGTAACCATGAAAAACTGTTTTTT
cdr3_aa: CSARDGNHEKLFF

d_call: TRBD1
clone_size: many
j_call: TRBJ1-5
v_call: TRBV7-8
cdr3_nt: TGTGCCAGCAGCTTGGGGACAGGGAAGACTCAGCCCCAGCATTTT
cdr3_aa: CASSLGTGKTQPQHF

d_call: .
clone_size: many
j_call: TRBJ2-7
v_call: TRBV28
cdr3_nt: TGTGCCAGCAGGAAGGGGTCCTACGAGCAGTACTTC
cdr3_aa: CASRKGSYEQYF

d_call: .
clone_size: many
j_call: TRBJ2-5
v_call: TRBV3-1
cdr3_nt: TGTGCCAGCAGAATGCTGGGCAGGACCCAGTACTTC
cdr3_aa: CASRMLGRTQYF

d_call: TRBD1
clone_size: .
j_call: TRBJ1-1
v_call: TRBV12-3/TRBV12-4
cdr3_nt: TGTGCCAGCAGTTTCACCCCCGGGACAGAGATGAACACTGAAGCTTTCTTT
cdr3_aa: CASSFTPGTEMNTEAFF

d_call: TRBD1
clone_size: few
j_call: TRBJ1-2
v_call: TRBV7-2
cdr3_nt: TGTGCCAGCAGCTTGACAGGGACTAGGGGTGGCTACACCTTC
cdr3_aa: CASSLTGTRGGYTF

d_call: .
clone_size: many
j_call: TRBJ2-2
v_call: TRBV11-2
cdr3_nt: TGTGCCAGCACCTCCCAGGGGTTCGCCGGGGAGCTGTTTTTT
cdr3_aa: CASTSQGFAGELFF

d_call: TRBD2
clone_size: .
j_call: TRBJ2-1
v_call: TRBV5-6
cdr3_nt: TGTGCCAGCAGCTTGCTCTCCGGGACTAGGACCAATGAGCAGTTCTTC
cdr3_aa: CASSLLSGTRTNEQFF

d_call: TRBD1
clone_size: few
j_call: TRBJ1-2
v_call: TRBV2
cdr3_nt: TGTGCCAGCAGAGGGACAGGGACGGTTGGCTACACCTTC
cdr3_aa: CASRGTGTVGYTF

d_call: .
clone_size: many
j_call: TRBJ2-1
v_call: TRBV12-3/TRBV12-4
cdr3_nt: TGTGCCAGCAGTTCACTGACTGGGACCCGTGTGCAGTTCTTC
cdr3_aa: CASSSLTGTRVQFF

d_call: TRBD2
clone_size: many
j_call: TRBJ2-7
v_call: TRBV20-1
cdr3_nt: TGCAGTGCTTTCGGGAGGGGCGGGGGCAAAAACGACGAGCAGTACTTC
cdr3_aa: CSAFGRGGGKNDEQYF

d_call: TRBD1
clone_size: .
j_call: TRBJ1-4
v_call: TRBV5-8
cdr3_nt: TGTGCCAGCAGCTTCTGGACAGGGTCTGCAACTAATGAAAAACTGTTTTTT
cdr3_aa: CASSFWTGSATNEKLFF

d_call: .
clone_size: .
j_call: TRBJ1-2
v_call: TRBV3-1
cdr3_nt: TGTGCCAGCAGAAAGGGGGACTATGGCTACACCTTC
cdr3_aa: CASRKGDYGYTF

d_call: .
clone_size: .
j_call: TRBJ1-2
v_call: TRBV10-3
cdr3_nt: TGTGCCATCACCCAGGGGATGGGCTATGGCTACACCTTC
cdr3_aa: CAITQGMGYGYTF

d_call: .
clone_size: few
j_call: TRBJ1-4
v_call: TRBV5-1
cdr3_nt: TGCGCCAGCAGCTTCAACAGTAATGAAAAACTGTTTTTT
cdr3_aa: CASSFNSNEKLFF

d_call: TRBD1
clone_size: .
j_call: TRBJ1-2
v_call: TRBV30
cdr3_nt: TGTGCCTGGAGTACACAGGGGACCTATGGCTACACCTTC
cdr3_aa: CAWSTQGTYGYTF

d_call: TRBD1
clone_size: .
j_call: TRBJ1-1
v_call: TRBV7-9
cdr3_nt: TGTGCCAGCAGCTACAGGGGGAACACTGAAGCTTTCTTT
cdr3_aa: CASSYRGNTEAFF

d_call: .
clone_size: many
j_call: TRBJ2-7
v_call: TRBV7-9
cdr3_nt: TGTGCCAGCACCCGGGACGCCTCCTACGAGCAGTACTTC
cdr3_aa: CASTRDASYEQYF

d_call: TRBD1
clone_size: few
j_call: TRBJ2-5
v_call: TRBV7-6
cdr3_nt: TGTGCCAGCAGCCTGGGGACAGGGATAGAGACCCAGTACTTC
cdr3_aa: CASSLGTGIETQYF

d_call: .
clone_size: .
j_call: TRBJ2-7
v_call: TRBV30
cdr3_nt: TGTGCCTGGAGGCAGGACTACGAGCAGTACTTC
cdr3_aa: CAWRQDYEQYF

d_call: .
clone_size: .
j_call: TRBJ1-3
v_call: TRBV7-2
cdr3_nt: TGTGCCAGCAGCTGGCGAGCAGGGGACTCTGGAAACACCATATATTTT
cdr3_aa: CASSWRAGDSGNTIYF

d_call: .
clone_size: .
j_call: TRBJ1-6
v_call: TRBV30
cdr3_nt: TGTGCCGGGAGTGTAGACCCTGTTGGTTCACCCCTCCACTTT
cdr3_aa: CAGSVDPVGSPLHF

d_call: .
clone_size: many
j_call: TRBJ1-2
v_call: TRBV20-1
cdr3_nt: TGCAGTGCTACGGGGGACTATGGCTACACCTTC
cdr3_aa: CSATGDYGYTF

d_call: .
clone_size: .
j_call: TRBJ2-3
v_call: TRBV20-1
cdr3_nt: TGCAGTGCCGCAGGGCCTACAGCAGAGTATTTT
cdr3_aa: CSAAGPTAEYF

d_call: .
clone_size: .
j_call: TRBJ2-3
v_call: TRBV20-1
cdr3_nt: TGCAGTGCTATCAGACTTGTCCCTAGAGGAGATACGCAGTATTTT
cdr3_aa: CSAIRLVPRGDTQYF

d_call: .
clone_size: few
j_call: TRBJ1-2
v_call: TRBV19
cdr3_nt: TGTGCCAGTAGCGTTAATCCCCGGGGGAACTATGGCTACACCTTT
cdr3_aa: CASSVNPRGNYGYTF

d_call: .
clone_size: many
j_call: TRBJ2-2
v_call: TRBV2
cdr3_nt: TGTGCCAGCAGTGCCCACGTCGATTTCACCGGGGAGCTGTTTTTT
cdr3_aa: CASSAHVDFTGELFF

d_call: .
clone_size: many
j_call: TRBJ1-1
v_call: TRBV7-2
cdr3_nt: TGTGCCAGCAGCCATGACATAGGGACGAACACTGAAGCTTTCTTT
cdr3_aa: CASSHDIGTNTEAFF

d_call: .
clone_size: .
j_call: TRBJ1-5
v_call: TRBV24-1
cdr3_nt: TGTGCCACCAGTGGACAGGTTGGTCAGCCCCAGCATTTT
cdr3_aa: CATSGQVGQPQHF

d_call: TRBD1
clone_size: many
j_call: TRBJ1-5
v_call: TRBV6-2/TRBV6-3
cdr3_nt: TGTGCCAGCAGTACAGGGGTTTATAGCAATCAGCCCCAGCATTTT
cdr3_aa: CASSTGVYSNQPQHF

d_call: .
clone_size: many
j_call: TRBJ1-2
v_call: TRBV24-1
cdr3_nt: TGTGCCACCAGTGACTCCGGGTCTTTACCATATGGCTACACCTTC
cdr3_aa: CATSDSGSLPYGYTF

d_call: .
clone_size: .
j_call: TRBJ2-7
v_call: TRBV7-2
cdr3_nt: TGTGCCAGCAGCTTAGCTCGGGGATTTTCCTACGAGCAGTACTTC
cdr3_aa: CASSLARGFSYEQYF

d_call: .
clone_size: .
j_call: TRBJ2-1
v_call: TRBV6-5
cdr3_nt: TGTGCCAGCAGTTACGGGCGAGCCTACAATGAGCAGTTCTTC
cdr3_aa: CASSYGRAYNEQFF

d_call: .
clone_size: many
j_call: TRBJ1-1
v_call: TRBV7-8
cdr3_nt: TGTGCCAGCACCCGAGGGGGGAAGAACACTGAAGCTTTCTTT
cdr3_aa: CASTRGGKNTEAFF

d_call: .
clone_size: many
j_call: TRBJ1-1
v_call: TRBV5-6
cdr3_nt: TGTGCCAGCAGCTTGGCGGCAGTTGAAGCTTTCTTT
cdr3_aa: CASSLAAVEAFF

d_call: .
clone_size: few
j_call: TRBJ1-2
v_call: TRBV29-1
cdr3_nt: TGCAGCGTTGAATGGGGCCTAACAACATCTGGCTACACCTTC
cdr3_aa: CSVEWGLTTSGYTF

d_call: .
clone_size: many
j_call: TRBJ1-2
v_call: TRBV27
cdr3_nt: TGTGCCAGCAGTTCGACAGGCTATAGCGGCTACACCTTC
cdr3_aa: CASSSTGYSGYTF

d_call: .
clone_size: few
j_call: TRBJ2-1
v_call: TRBV9
cdr3_nt: TGTGCCAGCAGCGTCAGCGGAAACTCCTACAATGAGCAGTTCTTC
cdr3_aa: CASSVSGNSYNEQFF

d_call: .
clone_size: .
j_call: TRBJ2-1
v_call: TRBV12-3/TRBV12-4
cdr3_nt: TGTGCCGGCAGTTTTCATCCCCCCTGCTTTCCCTCCTACAACGAGCAGTTCTTC
cdr3_aa: CAGSFHPPCFPSYNEQFF

d_call: .
clone_size: few
j_call: TRBJ1-4
v_call: TRBV20-1
cdr3_nt: TGCAGTGCTAGAAGGGGGGTTGAAAAACTGTTTTTT
cdr3_aa: CSARRGVEKLFF

d_call: TRBD1
clone_size: few
j_call: TRBJ1-5
v_call: TRBV7-2
cdr3_nt: TGTGCCAGCAGCCTTGCGGGGACAGGGATCAATCAGCCCCAGCATTTT
cdr3_aa: CASSLAGTGINQPQHF

d_call: TRBD2
clone_size: many
j_call: TRBJ2-7
v_call: TRBV28
cdr3_nt: TGTGCCAGCAGTTCTATTAAACTAGCGGGAGGGCCCAAGCTCCACGAGCAGTACTTC
cdr3_aa: CASSSIKLAGGPKLHEQYF